The 30 T cell receptor beta chains below were found in one sample sequenced in a study of blood T cell repertoires in COVID-19. The protocol was immunoSEQ multiplex PCR, while the TCRdb copy is restricted to in-frame clones and leaves out a portion. The sample contains approximately 210,000 clones, roughly 94% of which appear only once. The material sequenced was peripheral blood. These receptors originate from a man aged 25 to 40 with COVID-19, enrolled during active disease.

The rearrangement uses TRBV28 and TRBJ1-5, with TRBD1 as a possible D gene (6 bases). Per the germline V gene, CDR1 is MDHEN and CDR2 is SYDVKM. The V end lost 6 bases, the J end lost 2 bases, and 14 bases lay between the germline ends. There are 15 residues in the CDR3. CDR3 DNA sequence: TGTGCCAGCAGCCTTGGGGGGGCCGGCAATCAGCCCCAGCATTTT. This encodes CASSLGGAGNQPQHF.

The genes are TRBV9 and TRBJ1-3; TRBD1 is a possible D gene (5 bases). This CDR3 is 18 amino acids long. V was trimmed by 0 bases and J by 0 bases, leaving 16 bases between them. The V gene's germline CDR1 is SGDLS and CDR2 YYNGEE. The CDR3 sequence: CASSVVGGSPTSGNTIYF. The DNA for the CDR3 is TGTGCCAGCAGCGTAGTCGGGGGGTCACCAACCTCTGGAAACACCATATATTTT.

The chain links TRBV18 to TRBJ1-3; TRBD1 aligns across 7 bases. J was trimmed by 0 bases and V by 3 bases; bases with no gene match: 5. In germline, CDR1 is KGHSH, CDR2 LQKENI. The CDR3 totals 16 residues. The CDR3 protein is CASSPPGQYSGNTIYF. CDR3 DNA: TGTGCCAGCTCACCCCCGGGACAGTACTCTGGAAACACCATATATTTT.

J is TRBJ1-4 and V is TRBV25-1, with a tentative D call TRBD1 (5 bases). Germline V gene lookup returns CDR1 MGHDK and CDR2 SYGVNS. The CDR3 sequence is 14 residues long. The V gene lost 6 bases and the J gene lost 13 bases, with 21 bases spanning the gap. CDR3 region: CASRGDGGRDRLFF. The CDR3, as DNA: TGTGCCAGCAGGGGGGACGGGGGTAGGGATAGACTGTTTTTT.

J is TRBJ2-1 and V is TRBV29-1; TRBD2 might be the D (5 bases). Germline CDR1 is SQVTM and CDR2 is ANQGSEA. Trimming removed 3 bases at V and 5 bases at J, with 11 bases between. CDR3 size: 13 residues. CDR3 in amino acids: CSVDILVNNEQFF. The CDR3, as DNA: TGCAGCGTTGACATACTAGTGAACAATGAGCAGTTCTTC.

The V and J genes are TRBV6-1 and TRBJ1-3, with a weak D call TRBD1 (6 bases). The ends were cut back, 2 bases at V and 8 bases at J, with 16 bases in the middle. From germline, CDR1 is MNHNS and CDR2 SASEGT. The CDR3 has 15 residues. CDR3 sequence (DNA): TGTGCCAGCAGTGAATCAGGGGAGGGGGTTTACACCATATATTTT. This gives the protein CASSESGEGVYTIYF.

The V and J genes are TRBV2 and TRBJ2-3, with 13 bases aligning to TRBD2. Trimming at V came to 6 bases and at J to 2 bases, leaving 8 bases not matched to a gene. From germline, CDR1 is SNHLY and CDR2 FYNNEI. The CDR3 is made up of 17 amino acids. This CDR3 is CASSKGLAGPITDTQYF. CDR3 coding DNA: TGTGCCAGCAGCAAGGGACTAGCGGGACCCATCACAGATACGCAGTATTTT.

The V gene is TRBV7-2, the J gene TRBJ1-2, with 9 bases fitting TRBD1. This CDR3 is built from 14 residues. Unmatched junction bases numbered 9, after V lost 5 bases and J lost 8 bases. Germline V gene sequence: CDR1 SGHTA, CDR2 FQGNSA. The CDR3 is CASSTAQGAKGYTF. CDR3 DNA sequence: TGTGCCAGCAGCACAGCACAGGGGGCGAAGGGCTACACCTTC.

V usage is TRBV13 and J usage is TRBJ2-5; the D gene is possibly TRBD2 (5 bases). V lost 3 bases and J lost 7, with 15 bases in between. The CDR3 runs to 14 residues. The germline V gene has CDR1 PRHDT and CDR2 FYEKMQ (reference sequence). Written as DNA, the CDR3 is TGTGCCAGCAGCTTGTTTGGCGGAGAGGGGACCCAGTACTTC. Amino acids: CASSLFGGEGTQYF.

V is TRBV18 and J is TRBJ2-7; TRBD1 aligns across 7 bases. The CDR3 extends over 15 amino acids. Germline values: CDR1 KGHSH, CDR2 LQKENI. The V segment lost 2 bases and the J segment 0 bases; nucleotides outside the gene matches: 4. CDR3 protein: CASSPGTVNSYEQYF. The CDR3 nucleotides read TGTGCCAGCTCACCAGGGACAGTGAACTCCTACGAGCAGTACTTC.

The chain is built from TRBV4-1 and TRBJ1-2; 8 bases agree with TRBD1. The CDR3 is 20 residues long. CDR1 is MGHRA and CDR2 is YSYEKL in the germline V gene. J gave up 0 bases and V 0 bases, and 15 bases lay outside the gene matches. Written as DNA, the CDR3 is TGCGCCAGCAGCCAAGATTGGGGGGGGTTGGGGACAGGAGCTAACTATGGCTACACCTTC. Translated: CASSQDWGGLGTGANYGYTF.

The V and J genes are TRBV7-6 and TRBJ1-5; 7 nucleotides line up with TRBD1. Germline CDR1 and CDR2: SGHVS and FNYEAQ. V lost 2 bases and J lost 0; bases outside the gene matches: 1. The CDR3 is 15 amino acids. The CDR3 DNA sequence: TGTGCCAGCAGCTTATGGGACAGTAGCAATCAGCCCCAGCATTTT. Protein: CASSLWDSSNQPQHF.

This chain joins TRBV7-2 and TRBJ2-3; a possible D gene is TRBD2 (5 bases). Germline CDR1 is SGHTA and CDR2 is FQGNSA. V was trimmed by 6 bases and J by 1 base, leaving 14 bases between them. This CDR3 contains 15 residues. As DNA, the CDR3 is TGTGCCAGCAGGTCCGCCCCCGGGGGCACAGATACGCAGTATTTT. Its translation is CASRSAPGGTDTQYF.

The rearrangement links TRBV5-5 to TRBJ1-4; D gene unclear. Germline CDR1 is SGHKS and CDR2 is YYEKEE (reference sequence). The V gene lost 4 bases and the J gene lost 2 bases, with 21 bases spanning the gap. The CDR3 extends over 18 amino acids. The CDR3 sequence: CASSPTTQQGGTNEKLFF. In DNA, the CDR3 is TGTGCCAGCAGCCCTACGACCCAACAAGGAGGGACTAATGAAAAACTGTTTTTT.

The J gene is TRBJ2-7, the V gene TRBV29-1, with 8 positions matching TRBD1. The ends lost 6 bases at V and 4 bases at J; junction bases unmatched: 5. The germline V gene encodes CDR1 SQVTM and CDR2 ANQGSEA. This CDR3 is 12 amino acids long. The chain's CDR3 is CSVQGEGYEQYF. The CDR3 DNA is TGCAGCGTACAGGGGGAAGGATACGAGCAGTACTTC.

The chain combines TRBV2 with TRBJ1-2; D not certain. V lost 2 bases, J lost 8 bases, and 9 bases lay in between. Germline values: CDR1 SNHLY, CDR2 FYNNEI. This CDR3 is 12 amino acids long. CDR3 region: CASSEWTWGYTF. In nucleotides, the CDR3 is TGTGCCAGCAGTGAATGGACTTGGGGCTACACCTTC.

The V gene is TRBV6-5, the J gene TRBJ1-1, with D uncertain. CDR3 length equals 14 residues. The germline V gene encodes CDR1 MNHEY and CDR2 SVGAGI. Trimming took 1 base from V and 1 from J, leaving 7 bases between them. CDR3 nucleotides: TGTGCCAGCAGTTACTTCGGGGAGAACACTGAAGCTTTCTTT. It encodes CASSYFGENTEAFF.

V gene TRBV15 combines with J gene TRBJ1-1; the D gene is possibly TRBD1 (5 bases). The CDR3 runs to 14 residues. Trimming left V 5 bases short and J 5 bases short, with 15 bases between. Germline V gene lookup returns CDR1 LNHNV and CDR2 YYDKDF (reference sequence). Here the CDR3 reads CATSWWGGGTEAFF. CDR3 sequence (DNA): TGTGCCACCAGCTGGTGGGGGGGAGGAACTGAAGCTTTCTTT.

The J gene is TRBJ1-1, the V gene TRBV4-1; D uncertain. Germline V gene lookup returns CDR1 MGHRA and CDR2 YSYEKL. The CDR3 is 14 amino acids. Trimming stripped 0 bases from V and 2 bases from J, with 7 bases between. CDR3 amino acids: CASSQDAGNTEAFF. DNA for the CDR3: TGCGCCAGCAGCCAAGATGCGGGAAACACTGAAGCTTTCTTT.

This chain connects TRBV5-1 to TRBJ2-2; TRBD2 matches at 13 bases. Germline lookup yields CDR1 SGHRS and CDR2 YFSETQ. The CDR3 has 17 residues. With 2 bases clipped from V and 3 bases from J, the junction kept 4 bases outside the gene matches. CDR3 sequence reads: CASSLGTSGADTGELFF. The CDR3 nucleotides read TGCGCCAGCAGCTTAGGGACTAGCGGGGCTGACACCGGGGAGCTGTTTTTT.

The V call is TRBV19, the J call TRBJ2-5; 14 bases line up with TRBD2. There are 18 residues in the CDR3. Germline assignment: CDR1 LNHDA and CDR2 SQIVND (reference sequence). With 5 bases clipped from V and 5 bases from J, the junction kept 13 bases outside the gene matches. DNA of the CDR3: TGTGCCAGTAGTTCCCGACTAGCGGGGGGGCCGAGTGGGGAGACCCAGTACTTC. The encoded protein is CASSSRLAGGPSGETQYF. The variable domain in full, completed from reference TRBV19 and TRBJ2-5, reads DGGITQSPKYLFRKEGQNVTLSCEQNLNHDAMYWYRQDPGQGLRLIYYSQIVNDFQKGDIAEGYSVSREKKESFPLTVTSAQKNPTAFYLCASSSRLAGGPSGETQYFGPGTRLLVL.

The chain combines TRBV6-5 with TRBJ1-1; 10 bases match TRBD1. The V gene end was trimmed by 6 bases and the J gene end by 7 bases; junction bases not matched to a gene: 11. The length of the CDR3 is 15 residues. Germline values: CDR1 MNHEY, CDR2 SVGAGI. The CDR3 protein is CASSSDRGRGSEAFF. For the CDR3, the DNA is TGTGCCAGCAGCTCAGACAGGGGGCGAGGGAGTGAAGCTTTCTTT.

The V call is TRBV5-4, the J call TRBJ1-1; D might be TRBD1 (5 bases). Germline V gene lookup returns CDR1 SGHNT and CDR2 YYREEE (reference sequence). V was cut by 4 bases and J by 9 bases, with 13 bases left in between. This CDR3 is built from 12 residues. Here the CDR3 DNA reads TGTGCCAGCAGCCAGACCGACAGACAAGCTTTCTTT. It specifies CASSQTDRQAFF.

This chain joins TRBV25-1 and TRBJ2-5, with D possibly TRBD2 on 6 matching bases. The CDR3 contains 16 residues. V lost 2 bases and J 5 bases, leaving 18 bases between the germline ends. The germline CDR1 and CDR2 sequences are MGHDK and SYGVNS. CDR3 coding DNA: TGTGCCAGCAGTGAAGTTAGCGGACAAAGGAGTGAGACCCAGTACTTC. As protein: CASSEVSGQRSETQYF.

The gene calls are TRBV5-1 and TRBJ1-4; 7 nucleotides align to TRBD1. V lost 4 bases and J lost 5; bases outside the gene matches: 5. Germline V gives CDR1 SGHRS, CDR2 YFSETQ. The CDR3 is 14 residues long. The CDR3 region is CASSGGQMNEKLFF. The CDR3 nucleotides read TGCGCCAGCAGCGGGGGACAGATGAATGAAAAACTGTTTTTT.

This clone appeared a single time. The chain couples TRBV12-3 or TRBV12-4 to TRBJ1-2, with D possibly matching TRBD1 (6 bases). Trimming stripped 5 bases from V and 6 bases from J, with 10 bases between. The CDR3 is 12 residues long. Written as DNA, the CDR3 is TGTGCCAGCAGTGACAGGATACATGGCTACACCTTC. It translates to CASSDRIHGYTF.

The rearrangement uses TRBV9 and TRBJ2-3; maybe TRBD1 (5 bases). The V gene lost 6 bases and the J gene lost 6 bases, with 14 bases spanning the gap. The CDR3 has 13 residues. Per germline, CDR1 SGDLS and CDR2 YYNGEE. CDR3 in DNA: TGTGCCAGCACCTCGGGCAGGGCGGATACGCAGTATTTT. Its translation: CASTSGRADTQYF.

The chain has TRBV5-1 and TRBJ2-7; D gene uncertain. CDR1 is SGHRS and CDR2 is YFSETQ in the germline V gene. Between the trimmed V and J ends, which lost 1 base and 5 bases, there was a span of 4 bases. This CDR3 region has 11 residues. The chain's CDR3 is CASSLRDEQYF. CDR3 nucleotides: TGCGCCAGCAGCTTGCGGGACGAGCAGTACTTC.

The chain couples TRBV6-1 to TRBJ1-2; D may be TRBD1 (6 bases). The germline V gene has CDR1 MNHNS and CDR2 SASEGT. The CDR3 is 15 residues long. V lost 3 bases to trimming and J lost 0 bases, with 11 bases between them. This CDR3 reads CASSEGQGSNYGYTF. The CDR3 bases are TGTGCCAGCAGTGAGGGACAAGGGTCTAACTATGGCTACACCTTC.

The chain recombines TRBV28 with TRBJ2-7; 9 nucleotides agree with TRBD1. The ends lost 8 bases at V and 6 bases at J; junction bases unmatched: 23. CDR1 and CDR2 (germline): MDHEN, SYDVKM. This CDR3 region has 18 residues. This chain's CDR3 is CASPPLSVMGQGQAEQYF. The CDR3 coding sequence is TGTGCCAGCCCCCCACTTAGCGTTATGGGACAGGGACAGGCCGAGCAGTACTTC.